The clone carrying this T cell receptor beta chain was counted between two and nine times. The data stem from a study of response to subunit inactivated influenza vaccine. With 0 bases removed from V and 5 bases from J, the gap between germline ends came to 13 bases. CDR3 length equals 15 residues. Germline V gene lookup returns CDR1 SGHVS and CDR2 FQNEAQ. TCRdb ran MiXCR on the RT-PCR reads and lists one entry per CDR3 protein. The sample yields 450,000 to 500,000 distinct CDR3 sequences, roughly 11% seen once. This TCR came from a man between 45 and 60 years old who received an inactivated influenza vaccine. This specimen consisted of PBMCs from blood, obtained 45 days after vaccination. The rearrangement uses TRBV7-8 and TRBJ2-5; TRBD2 is a possible D gene (5 bases). CDR3 DNA: TGTGCCAGCAGCTTAGCCCGGGATTCGTGGGAGACCCAGTACTTC. It yields the protein CASSLARDSWETQYF.